One T cell receptor beta chain is described in this entry. The antigen remains undetermined. These data come from a study of CD8+ T cells in alopecia areata. Study overall: Each day, treated patients took oral tofacitinib twice, at 5 to 10 mg per dose. Tofacitinib lasted 6 to 18 months, then 6 months off drug.

Study-level points and caveats: Affected scalp, especially in alopecia totalis/universalis, had a higher clonality than normal scalp did.

This CDR3 comprises 15 residues. The V gene lost 0 bases and the J gene lost 3 bases, with 10 bases spanning the gap. In germline, CDR1 is SGHRS, CDR2 YFSETQ. Isolated RNA was reverse transcribed into cDNA used as the sequencing template. Sequencing was performed with immunoSEQ multiplex PCR; in TCRdb, only in-frame clones are kept and a portion is missing. This sample has around 200,000 clones, with 63% found just once. This specimen was CD4+ T cells sorted from blood, taken at week 0. V is TRBV5-1 and J is TRBJ2-1; D uncertain. The receptor comes from a human donor with alopecia areata. This CDR3 reads CASSLEAEVYNEQFF. The DNA for the CDR3 is TGCGCCAGCAGCTTGGAGGCAGAAGTCTACAATGAGCAGTTCTTC.